This T cell receptor beta chain was documented in a study of blood T cell repertoires in COVID-19 (TCRdb year 2020). With respect to the entire study: The collaborator samples originated in the United States, Italy and Spain and spanned the acute and convalescent phases of COVID-19. The prospective study material was composed of cDNA or gDNA derived from T cells, B-cell-depleted T cells, or PBMCs. Subjects who had been exposed to COVID-19, were actively infected with it, or had recovered from it provided the deeply sampled blood TCRbeta repertoires that made up the dataset. A freely available public database, intended as a resource for researchers studying the immune response to SARS-CoV-2, is where the repertoires were released. The samples were drawn from the first 160 participants of the ongoing ImmuneRACE study and from 1,254 subjects provided by 6 global collaborators. Sample metadata almost always included a de-identified subject ID, COVID-19 status, age in years and sex. Where HLA class I and class II types were available, the types were taken from metadata supplied by the sample provider, not from assay-based typing. Broad study findings and their caveats: Clinical and demographic metadata were provided uncurated, with the amount varying by source and participant.

For this clone: Its target antigen remains unknown. No qualities accompany the bases; no much larger clone lies one base away.

TCRbeta CDR3 regions were amplified from genomic DNA using the immunoSEQ Assay, a bias-controlled multiplex PCR. On the authors' methods: The number of nucleated cells in each sample was estimated by amplification of reference gene primers within the assay. Sequence reads were collapsed and filtered to measure the absolute abundance of every unique TCRbeta CDR3 rearrangement. For each sample, productive Simpson clonality was calculated as the square root of Simpson's diversity index over productive rearrangements. This immuneACCESS table, as held by TCRdb, lists in-frame sequences with V and J called but not all clones. Of the missing ones, under half trace to an unresolved V gene in checked studies; the others have no known cause. V and J calls and clone size are those listed in that table; D and trimming were worked out from the DNA. The sample records 24,000 or so clones, approximately 87% of which are singletons. The ten top clones hold approximately 24% of the sample.

Taken from the germline V gene, the CDR1 and CDR2 loops are LGHNA and YNFKEQ. Trimming costs V 4 bases and J 3 bases, and their ends lie 22 bases apart. Measured from the cysteine to the phenylalanine, the CDR3 is 18 residues long. The DNA shown is the 54-base CDR3, in frame from base 1. Collaborating institutions collected whole blood in K2EDTA tubes following their own protocols. For TCRbeta analysis, collaborators shipped samples in one of three forms: frozen whole blood, isolated PBMCs, or DNA extracted from either of those sample types. Sequenced: peripheral blood. The source of this sequence is a human donor with active COVID-19. The donor label of this sample is uncertain. Recombination joined TRBV4-2 with TRBJ1-5, with TRBD1 perhaps the D gene, on 6 matching bases. CDR3 loop: CASSLVGANSFSNQPQHF. The DNA sequence is TGTGCCAGCAGCCTCGTGGGGGCGAATTCCTTCTCCAATCAGCCCCAGCATTTT.